Presented here are 28 T cell receptor beta chains from one specimen sequenced in a study. TCRdb re-analysed the reads in MiXCR, keeping a single row per CDR3 protein. The sample records 200 or so distinct CDR3 sequences, roughly 15% being singletons. Material for sequencing was CD8+ T cells (not recorded whether cultured). The source is a female donor.

The V and J genes are TRBV21-1 and TRBJ2-5; the table calls TRBD2, which could not be checked here. TRBV21-1 is a recognized pseudogene. This CDR3 comprises 19 residues. Here the CDR3 reads CANSKGGRESELGQETQYF. CDR3 bases: TGTGCCAACAGCAAGGGAGGGCGGGAGTCGGAGCTGGGCCAAGAGACCCAGTACTTC.

This clonotype was counted a few times. A single base separates this from a much larger clone, so it may be a read error. The rearrangement joins TRBV19 to TRBJ2-1; either TRBD1 or TRBD2 may supply D (6 bases each). The CDR3 is 15 residues long. Per the germline V gene, CDR1 is LNHDA and CDR2 is SQIVND (reference sequence). The CDR3 DNA reads TGTGCCCGTAGTATCTTCGGGGGCTTCCACAATGAGCAGTTCTTC. Its translation is CARSIFGGFHNEQFF.

This clonotype was picked up a small number of times. This chain connects TRBV20-1 to TRBJ2-5; TRBD2 is a possible D gene (6 bases). Trimming pared 1 base from V and 5 bases from J, leaving 11 bases between. The CDR3 runs 13 residues. From germline, CDR1 is DFQATT and CDR2 SNEGSKA (reference sequence). The CDR3 is CSARGLGGETQYF. The CDR3 bases are TGCAGTGCTAGAGGGCTAGGAGGGGAGACCCAGTACTTC.

This clonotype was picked up one time. A junction end diverges from the germline sequence, so it may reflect a read error. The CDR3 protein is CSVEDWTGGKETQYF. DNA for the CDR3: TGTAGCGTTGAAGATTGGACTGGCGGAAAAGAGACCCAGTACTTC. The chain recombines TRBV29-1 with TRBJ2-5; the D gene is possibly TRBD2 (5 bases). The germline V gene has CDR1 SQVTM and CDR2 ANQGSEA. The CDR3 consists of 15 residues.

This sequence joins TRBV19 and TRBJ2-7, with D tentatively TRBD2 (6 bases). This CDR3 region has 13 residues. The V gene's germline CDR1 is LNHDA and CDR2 SQIVND (reference sequence). V dropped 3 bases and J dropped 6 bases, with 12 bases sitting between them. CDR3 nucleotide sequence: TGTGCCAGTAGTATCCTCGTGACTAGCGAGCAGTACTTC. Translated, it gives CASSILVTSEQYF. Based on the CDR3 plus reference TRBV19 and TRBJ2-7, the full variable domain is DGGITQSPKYLFRKEGQNVTLSCEQNLNHDAMYWYRQDPGQGLRLIYYSQIVNDFQKGDIAEGYSVSREKKESFPLTVTSAQKNPTAFYLCASSILVTSEQYFGPGTRLTVT.

Points on this clonotype: Being one base from a much bigger clone, this may be a read error. This chain links TRBV19 with TRBJ2-1; D is perhaps TRBD1 (6 bases). The germline CDR1 and CDR2 sequences are LNHDA and SQIVND (reference sequence). There are 14 residues in the CDR3. CDR3 region: CACSGAGAYNEQFF. The CDR3 nucleotides are TGTGCCTGTAGTGGTGCAGGGGCCTACAATGAGCAGTTCTTC.

This clonotype was recorded a few times. A much larger clone differs by one base, so this may be a read error. V usage is TRBV6-2 or TRBV6-3 and J usage is TRBJ2-2; D is perhaps TRBD2 (5 bases). V was pared by 4 bases and J by 6 bases, with 30 bases between. The germline CDR1 and CDR2 sequences are MNHEY and SVGEGT. The CDR3 is made up of 20 amino acids. The CDR3 loop is CASSFLGGEGSTLNAGELFF. The CDR3 DNA sequence: TGTGCCAGCAGTTTCCTCGGTGGCGAGGGATCGACTCTTAACGCCGGGGAGCTGTTTTTT.

This clonotype is judged hyperexpanded. The V and J genes are TRBV5-5 and TRBJ2-1; D ambiguous. Trimming removed 4 bases at V and 6 bases at J, with 8 bases between. CDR1 is SGHKS and CDR2 is YYEKEE in the germline V gene (reference sequence). This CDR3 contains 12 residues. In DNA form, the CDR3 reads TGTGCCAGCAGCACCGACACCAATGAGCAGTTCTTC. Translated, it gives CASSTDTNEQFF.

This clonotype is judged large. The V and J genes are TRBV20-1 and TRBJ1-5; a weak D match, TRBD1 (6 bases). Germline V gene lookup returns CDR1 DFQATT and CDR2 SNEGSKA (reference sequence). Between the trimmed V and J ends, which lost 5 bases and 0 bases, there was a span of 20 bases. The CDR3 sequence is 17 residues long. CDR3 nucleotide sequence: TGCAGTGCTCGAGGACAGTCGTTGTATTATAGCAATCAGCCCCAGCATTTT. This codes for CSARGQSLYYSNQPQHF.

This clonotype is labeled as hyperexpanded (1% or more). V gene TRBV29-1 combines with J gene TRBJ1-2; D not certain. Between the trimmed V and J ends, which lost 4 bases and 1 base, there was a span of 10 bases. CDR1 and CDR2 from the germline V gene are SQVTM and ANQGSEA. This CDR3 has 13 amino acids. This CDR3 reads CSVGPGDNYGYTF. The CDR3, as DNA: TGCAGCGTTGGGCCAGGTGATAACTATGGCTACACCTTC.

By its share, this clonotype is large. The chain recombines TRBV27 with TRBJ2-2; 8 bases match TRBD2. V was pared by 3 bases and J by 4 bases, with 1 base of the junction left unmatched. The length of the CDR3 is 14 residues. Germline lookup yields CDR1 MNHEY and CDR2 SMNVEV (reference sequence). DNA for the CDR3: TGTGCCAGCAGTTTGGGACTAGGCACCGGGGAGCTGTTTTTT. It translates to CASSLGLGTGELFF.

As concerns this clonotype: The junction departs from the called germline gene at one end, perhaps through a read error. V and J are TRBV19 and TRBJ1-1; the D gene is possibly TRBD1 (5 bases). In germline, CDR1 is LNHDA, CDR2 SQIVND (reference sequence). CDR3 length: 14 amino acids. DNA for the CDR3: TGTGCCAGTAGTCCCCCGGCAGTGGGGACTGGAGCTTTCTTT. This encodes CASSPPAVGTGAFF.

As for this clonotype: A read error may explain this, as a much larger clone is one base away. The chain joins TRBV19 to TRBJ2-3; D ambiguous. Germline V gene lookup returns CDR1 LNHDA and CDR2 SQIVND (reference sequence). Trimming removed 3 bases from V and 0 bases from J, with 4 bases in between. The CDR3 loop spans 13 amino acids. The CDR3 region has the DNA TGTGCCAGTAGTATTGACAGCACAGATACGCAGTATTTT. It is translated as CASSIDSTDTQYF.

In its sample, this clonotype was seen a few times. The chain couples TRBV19 to TRBJ2-1; D unresolved. The V end was cut by 2 bases, the J end by 0 bases, with 8 bases between. Per germline, CDR1 LNHDA and CDR2 SQIVND (reference sequence). CDR3 length equals 15 residues. CDR3 sequence reads: CASSIMAGSYNEQFF. CDR3 in DNA: TGTGCCAGTAGTATAATGGCAGGCTCCTACAATGAGCAGTTCTTC.

J is TRBJ2-1 and V is TRBV19, with unresolved D. The germline V gene encodes CDR1 LNHDA and CDR2 SQIVND (reference sequence). V was pared by 8 bases and J by 7 bases, with 9 bases between. The CDR3 is 11 amino acids. The chain's CDR3 is CASAVGNEQFF. The CDR3 coding sequence is TGTGCCAGTGCCGTGGGGAATGAGCAGTTCTTC.

This sequence joins TRBV9 and TRBJ2-5, with 8 bases that match TRBD1. Germline values: CDR1 SGDLS, CDR2 YYNGEE. With V trimmed by 2 bases and J by 5 bases, 8 bases remained unmatched. The CDR3 sequence is 15 residues long. In nucleotides, the CDR3 is TGTGCCAGCAGCGTGGGACAGGCCCTGGGGGAGACCCAGTACTTC. This sequence encodes CASSVGQALGETQYF.

Regarding this clonotype: A read error may account for a junction end that differs from germline. The genes are TRBV20-1 and TRBJ2-3, with 8 bases that match TRBD2. The CDR3 covers 16 residues. In germline, CDR1 is DFQATT, CDR2 SNEGSKA (reference sequence). The CDR3: CGARSGLAGGGDTQYF. The CDR3 nucleotides are TGCGGTGCTAGATCTGGACTGGCGGGAGGTGGGGATACGCAGTATTTT.

By sample share, this clonotype is large. The rearrangement links TRBV19 to TRBJ2-7; maybe TRBD1 (5 bases). The germline V and J ends were trimmed by 3 bases and 5 bases, with 11 bases remaining between them. The length of the CDR3 is 13 residues. Germline-derived CDR1 and CDR2 are LNHDA and SQIVND (reference sequence). CDR3 in DNA: TGTGCCAGTAGTATTTATTCAGGGAACGAGCAGTACTTC. It specifies CASSIYSGNEQYF.

This clonotype is labeled as hyperexpanded. The chain couples TRBV30 to TRBJ2-3, with unresolved D. Germline-derived CDR1 and CDR2 are GTSNPN and SVGIG (reference sequence). The CDR3 length is 11 residues. Trimming took off 1 base at V and 6 bases at J, with 5 bases between the two ends. CDR3 sequence reads: CAWSGSDTQYF. The DNA for the CDR3 is TGTGCCTGGAGTGGCTCGGATACGCAGTATTTT. Based on the CDR3 plus reference TRBV30 and TRBJ2-3, the full variable domain is SQTIHQWPATLVQPVGSPLSLECTVEGTSNPNLYWYRQAAGRGLQLLFYSVGIGQISSEVPQNLSASRPQDRQFILSSKKLLLSDSGFYLCAWSGSDTQYFGPGTRLTVL.

By share, this clonotype counts as large. The rearrangement links TRBV19 to TRBJ2-7; weak D call: TRBD1 (5 bases). The CDR3 has 13 amino acids. The germline V gene encodes CDR1 LNHDA and CDR2 SQIVND (reference sequence). Trimming stripped 6 bases from V and 7 bases from J, with 16 bases between. The CDR3 region is CASSPFWGGEQYF. The CDR3 nucleotides read TGTGCCAGTAGCCCATTCTGGGGCGGTGAGCAGTACTTC.

This clonotype qualifies as large. The gene calls are TRBV28 and TRBJ2-1; weak D call: TRBD1 (6 bases). CDR1 is MDHEN, CDR2 SYDVKM, per germline. V was cut by 3 bases and J by 7 bases, with 10 bases left in between. The CDR3 sequence is 13 residues long. In nucleotides, the CDR3 is TGTGCCAGCAGTTTTCTGGGGGCGAATGAGCAGTTCTTC. This gives the protein CASSFLGANEQFF.

About this clonotype: No conserved phenylalanine or tryptophan ends this CDR3, so it is likely a read error. The chain is built from TRBV19 and TRBJ2-7, with D possibly being TRBD2 (6 bases). V was pared by 3 bases and J by 6 bases, with 12 bases between. The CDR3 has 13 amino acids. Per germline, CDR1 LNHDA and CDR2 SQIVND (reference sequence). This CDR3 reads CASSILVTSEQYL. The CDR3, as DNA: TGTGCCAGTAGTATCCTCGTGACTAGCGAGCAGTACTTG.

V gene TRBV19 combines with J gene TRBJ1-1; no definite D call. The germline CDR1 and CDR2 sequences are LNHDA and SQIVND (reference sequence). Trimming cost V 5 bases and J 5 bases, with 15 bases left between them. The CDR3 is 14 amino acids. CDR3 amino acids: CASSPPAVGTEAFF. The DNA of the CDR3 is TGTGCCAGTAGTCCCCCGGCAGTGGGGACTGAAGCTTTCTTT.

This clonotype is termed large. The chain combines TRBV28 with TRBJ1-5, with D unresolved. The germline V gene has CDR1 MDHEN and CDR2 SYDVKM. The length of the CDR3 is 13 residues. The V gene lost 11 bases and the J gene lost 0 bases, with 11 bases spanning the gap. The CDR3 sequence is CAAPLGSNQPQHF. The CDR3 DNA reads TGTGCCGCACCGCTGGGTAGCAATCAGCCCCAGCATTTT.

Relative to its sample, this clonotype is large. The J gene is TRBJ2-3, the V gene TRBV19, with D unresolved. Trimming shortened V by 3 bases and J by 0 bases, and 4 bases separated the two germline ends. From germline, CDR1 is LNHDA and CDR2 SQIVND (reference sequence). This CDR3 has 13 amino acids. CDR3 region: CASSIGSTDTQYF. Here the CDR3 DNA reads TGTGCCAGTAGTATTGGCAGCACAGATACGCAGTATTTT.

Only one count was recorded for this clonotype. This could be a read error, since a much larger clone is one nucleotide away. The V call is TRBV19, the J call TRBJ2-1; tentatively, D is TRBD1 (6 bases). Germline CDR1 and CDR2: LNHDA and SQIVND (reference sequence). Trimming stripped 8 bases from V and 2 bases from J, with 13 bases between. CDR3 length equals 14 residues. The CDR3 region has the DNA TGTGCCAGTGGTGGTGCAGGGGCCTACAATGAGCAGTTCTTC. The encoded protein is CASGGAGAYNEQFF. The full variable domain, completed using reference TRBV19 and TRBJ2-1, is DGGITQSPKYLFRKEGQNVTLSCEQNLNHDAMYWYRQDPGQGLRLIYYSQIVNDFQKGDIAEGYSVSREKKESFPLTVTSAQKNPTAFYLCASGGAGAYNEQFFGPGTRLTVL.

By share, this clonotype counts as hyperexpanded. The chain recombines TRBV4-2 with TRBJ2-5, with TRBD2 matching 9 bases. CDR3 length equals 16 residues. Germline V CDR1 and CDR2: LGHNA, YNFKEQ. Trimming took 0 bases from V and 5 from J; bases not matched to a gene: 7. CDR3 protein: CASSQEGGLAWETQYF. CDR3 sequence (DNA): TGTGCCAGCAGCCAAGAAGGAGGACTAGCGTGGGAGACCCAGTACTTC.

Details on this clonotype: This may stem from a read error, because a much larger clone lies one nucleotide away. The chain recombines TRBV13 with TRBJ2-2; the D gene could be TRBD1 or TRBD2 (5 bases each). Trimming removed 4 bases at V and 7 bases at J, with 25 bases between. The CDR3 totals 18 residues. From germline, CDR1 is PRHDT and CDR2 FYEKMQ (reference sequence). The CDR3 reads CASSSPNIIRDPSGELFF. The CDR3 DNA reads TGTGCCAGCAGCTCCCCGAACATCATCCGGGACCCAAGCGGGGAGCTGTTTTTT.